These T cell receptor beta chains were read from a single sample in a study of cytomegalovirus exposure and HLA in healthy donors. Generated by immunoSEQ multiplex PCR, the TCRdb table keeps only in-frame clones and is missing some. The sample includes approximately 79,000 clones. Material for sequencing was PBMCs. Source of these receptors: a boy between 5 and 17 years old in good health and CMV-seronegative. Each CDR3 is given with its conserved first and last residue. The D gene is left open where the match is weak.

J | D | V | CDR3 | DNA
TRBJ1-1 | - | TRBV5-4 | CASSPQGRSEAFF | TGTGCCAGCAGCCCTCAGGGGCGCTCTGAAGCTTTCTTT
TRBJ1-5 | TRBD1 | TRBV19 | CASVRDRDNQPQHF | TGTGCCAGTGTTCGGGACAGAGACAATCAGCCCCAGCATTTT
TRBJ2-1 | TRBD1 | TRBV6-4 | CASSDSGTGDFNEQFF | TGTGCCAGCAGTGATTCTGGGACAGGGGATTTTAATGAGCAGTTCTTC
TRBJ1-2 | - | TRBV9 | CASSQVGDGYTF | TGTGCCAGCAGCCAGGTAGGGGATGGCTACACCTTC
TRBJ1-2 | TRBD1 | TRBV30 | CAGRRTAGTVGGYTF | TGTGCCGGGAGAAGGACGGCCGGGACAGTGGGCGGCTACACCTTC
TRBJ1-5 | - | TRBV2 | CASRDRTASNQPQHF | TGTGCCAGCAGGGATCGGACAGCCAGCAATCAGCCCCAGCATTTT
TRBJ2-4 | - | TRBV2 | CASSEAPARGNIQYF | TGTGCCAGCAGTGAGGCTCCAGCGAGGGGGAACATTCAGTACTTC
TRBJ2-5 | - | TRBV29-1 | CSAGGAGETQYF | TGCAGCGCTGGGGGGGCCGGGGAGACCCAGTACTTC
TRBJ1-4 | TRBD1 | TRBV30 | CAGSQRTGRDEKLFF | TGTGCCGGGAGTCAGCGGACAGGGCGGGATGAAAAACTGTTTTTT
TRBJ2-1 | TRBD2 | TRBV4-3 | CASSQMGLAGSDNEQFF | TGCGCCAGCAGCCAAATGGGACTAGCGGGCTCCGACAATGAGCAGTTCTTC
TRBJ2-3 | - | TRBV5-1 | CASSSTDTQYF | TGCGCCAGCAGCTCAACAGATACGCAGTATTTT
TRBJ1-2 | TRBD1 | TRBV2 | CASSYGTGAYGYTF | TGTGCCAGCAGTTACGGGACAGGGGCCTATGGCTACACCTTC
TRBJ2-1 | - | TRBV18 | CASSPPEGLYNEQFF | TGTGCCAGCTCACCACCGGAGGGGTTATACAATGAGCAGTTCTTC
TRBJ1-2 | TRBD1 | TRBV4-3 | CASSQFRDRSGYTF | TGCGCCAGCAGCCAGTTCCGGGACAGGTCAGGCTACACCTTC
TRBJ1-3 | TRBD1 | TRBV15 | CATSRDRNSGNTIYF | TGTGCCACCAGCAGGGACAGGAACTCTGGAAACACCATATATTTT
TRBJ2-7 | - | TRBV20-1 | CSAKSGYEQYF | TGCAGTGCTAAATCGGGCTACGAGCAGTACTTC